One sample yielded the 23 T cell receptor beta chains listed below, sequenced in a study of shared T cell receptors in the human thymus. Clones were read by immunoSEQ multiplex PCR, and TCRdb kept only the in-frame ones, dropping some. Found here are roughly 550,000 clones, approximately 78% of them singletons; the top ten hold approximately 0.013%. These data are also associated with another study on human thymus T cells.

Material: thymocytes. The receptor source for this set is a boy under three years old with a congenital heart defect.

The chain employs TRBV28 and TRBJ1-4; D call uncertain. Germline CDR1 MDHEN, CDR2 SYDVKM. This CDR3 spans 15 amino acids. Trimming took off 7 bases at V and 7 bases at J, with 19 bases between the two ends. CDR3 DNA sequence: TGTGCCAGCAATGTCGGTGGTGGGCACCGTGAAAAACTGTTTTTT. Protein sequence: CASNVGGGHREKLFF.

This sequence joins TRBV7-8 and TRBJ2-1; 10 positions match TRBD1. The V gene end was trimmed by 5 bases and the J gene end by 4 bases; junction bases not matched to a gene: 11. The CDR3 totals 17 residues. The germline V gene has CDR1 SGHVS and CDR2 FQNEAQ. CDR3 DNA sequence: TGTGCCAGCAGCCATGACTTGGGACAGGGGACATACAATGAGCAGTTCTTC. Translating gives CASSHDLGQGTYNEQFF.

The rearrangement joins TRBV5-1 to TRBJ1-3; 8 bases align to TRBD1. The ends lost 3 bases at V and 0 bases at J; junction bases unmatched: 5. CDR3 size: 16 residues. Germline lookup yields CDR1 SGHRS and CDR2 YFSETQ. The CDR3: CASSSDRGHSGNTIYF. CDR3 in DNA: TGCGCCAGCAGCTCCGACAGGGGTCACTCTGGAAACACCATATATTTT. Based on the CDR3 plus reference TRBV5-1 and TRBJ1-3, the full variable domain is KAGVTQTPRYLIKTRGQQVTLSCSPISGHRSVSWYQQTPGQGLQFLFEYFSETQRNKGNFPGRFSGRQFSNSRSEMNVSTLELGDSALYLCASSSDRGHSGNTIYFGEGSWLTVV.

J is TRBJ1-2 and V is TRBV4-2, with TRBD1 matching over 7 bases. V gave up 5 bases and J gave up 4 bases; unmatched junction bases: 13. This CDR3 spans 16 amino acids. CDR1 is LGHNA and CDR2 is YNFKEQ in the germline V gene. This CDR3 reads CASSEGARGSGYGYTF. CDR3 nucleotides: TGTGCCAGCAGCGAAGGAGCCAGGGGGTCCGGCTATGGCTACACCTTC.

The rearrangement uses TRBV20-1 and TRBJ1-6, with 7 bases matching TRBD1. With 5 bases clipped from V and 10 bases from J, the junction kept 2 bases outside the gene matches. CDR3 size: 11 residues. Germline CDR1 is DFQATT and CDR2 is SNEGSKA (reference sequence). The CDR3 DNA reads TGCAGTGCTGACAGGGTCTCACCCCTCCACTTT. Translated: CSADRVSPLHF.

In regard to this clone: The junction departs from germline at one end; a sequencing error may be responsible. The chain carries TRBV11-2 and TRBJ2-3; 10 nucleotides line up with TRBD2. The CDR3 consists of 15 residues. Germline assignment: CDR1 SGHAT and CDR2 FQNNGV. CDR3 loop: CASSWHSGRPPRRDF. The CDR3, as DNA: TGTGCCAGCAGCTGGCATAGCGGGAGGCCACCCCGCAGGGATTTT.

The chain joins TRBV5-1 to TRBJ2-7; tentatively, D is TRBD1 (6 bases). V was pared by 0 bases and J by 6 bases, with 16 bases between. Germline V lookup: CDR1 SGHRS, CDR2 YFSETQ. The CDR3 spans 15 residues. The CDR3 DNA reads TGCGCCAGCAGCTTGGCGGTCAGGGGTCCATGCGAGCAGTACTTC. Its translation is CASSLAVRGPCEQYF.

The chain is built from TRBV11-2 and TRBJ2-7, with a weak D call TRBD2 (5 bases). This CDR3 has 16 residues. The germline V and J ends were trimmed by 2 bases and 3 bases, with 17 bases remaining between them. The germline gives CDR1 SGHAT, CDR2 FQNNGV. For the CDR3, the DNA is TGTGCCAGCAGCTTACTAGGAGGAAGCGGAAACTACGAGCAGTACTTC. Translation: CASSLLGGSGNYEQYF.

The genes are TRBV11-1 and TRBJ1-1; D gene ambiguous. The germline V and J ends were trimmed by 1 base and 5 bases, with 8 bases remaining between them. This CDR3 region has 13 residues. Germline values: CDR1 SGHAT, CDR2 FQDESV (reference sequence). CDR3 nucleotides: TGTGCCAGCAGCTTAGGTGCAGTGACTGAAGCTTTCTTT. Protein sequence: CASSLGAVTEAFF.

The V and J genes are TRBV27 and TRBJ2-5, with 12 bases that match TRBD1. V trimming: 3 bases; J trimming: 2 bases; junction bases outside the gene matches: 13. CDR1 is MNHEY, CDR2 SMNVEV, per germline (reference sequence). The CDR3 is 19 amino acids. CDR3: CASSLSPGQGAHLQETQYF. The CDR3 DNA reads as TGTGCCAGCAGTTTGTCCCCGGGACAGGGGGCGCATTTACAAGAGACCCAGTACTTC.

The rearrangement links TRBV7-3 to TRBJ2-7, with TRBD2 as a possible D gene (7 bases). This CDR3 is built from 15 residues. The germline V gene has CDR1 SGHTA and CDR2 FQGTGA. V shed 3 bases and J shed 0 bases, with 12 bases lying between them. CDR3 DNA sequence: TGTGCCAGCAGCTTCAGGGGCGGGAGCTCCTACGAGCAGTACTTC. This encodes CASSFRGGSSYEQYF. The full variable domain, in which reference TRBV7-3 and TRBJ2-7 provide the parts outside the CDR3, is GAGVSQTPSNKVTEKGKYVELRCDPISGHTALYWYRQSLGQGPEFLIYFQGTGAADDSGLPNDRFFAVRPEGSVSTLKIQRTERGDSAVYLCASSFRGGSSYEQYFGPGTRLTVT.

J is TRBJ2-1 and V is TRBV5-6; D not resolved. The CDR3 runs 17 residues. Germline loops: CDR1 SGHDT, CDR2 YYEEEE. V shed 0 bases and J shed 0 bases, with 13 bases lying between them. Written as DNA, the CDR3 is TGTGCCAGCAGCTTGGTGCGGCGCATAGCCTCCTACAATGAGCAGTTCTTC. It yields the protein CASSLVRRIASYNEQFF.

This sequence joins TRBV20-1 and TRBJ1-1, with D hard to call. The V and J ends lost 0 bases and 8 bases respectively, with 4 bases between them. This CDR3 spans 10 amino acids. The V gene's germline CDR1 is DFQATT and CDR2 SNEGSKA (reference sequence). CDR3 bases: TGCAGTGCTAGAGACCCGGAAGCTTTCTTT. Protein product: CSARDPEAFF.

V is TRBV15 and J is TRBJ2-2, with 9 bases matching TRBD2. There are 18 residues in the CDR3. CDR1 and CDR2 (germline): LNHNV, YYDKDF (reference sequence). J lost 3 bases, V lost 3 bases, and 11 bases had no gene match. CDR3 region: CATSSNTGTSRYTGELFF. CDR3 DNA sequence: TGTGCCACCAGCAGTAACACGGGGACTAGCAGATACACCGGGGAGCTGTTTTTT.

This chain connects TRBV28 to TRBJ1-1; a weak D match, TRBD1 (5 bases). The CDR3 runs 15 residues. Trimming removed 4 bases from V and 3 bases from J, with 15 bases in between. Germline lookup yields CDR1 MDHEN and CDR2 SYDVKM. The DNA for the CDR3 is TGTGCCAGCAGTTCGGGGGTGGGGTGGGACACTGAAGCTTTCTTT. Residues: CASSSGVGWDTEAFF.

The table lists this clone with a count of one. This chain connects TRBV7-8 to TRBJ1-5; 11 positions match TRBD1. The V segment lost 0 bases and the J segment 6 bases; nucleotides outside the gene matches: 7. The V gene's germline CDR1 is SGHVS and CDR2 FQNEAQ. The CDR3 loop spans 17 amino acids. CDR3 nucleotide sequence: TGTGCCAGCAGCTTAGCGAGGACAGGGGGCGGTGGTCAGCCCCAGCATTTT. Its translation: CASSLARTGGGGQPQHF. Using reference TRBV7-8 and TRBJ1-5 for the parts outside the CDR3, the full variable domain is GAGVSQSPRYKVAKRGQDVALRCDPISGHVSLFWYQQALGQGPEFLTYFQNEAQLDKSGLPSDRFFAERPEGSVSTLKIQRTQQEDSAVYLCASSLARTGGGGQPQHFGDGTRLSIL.

Worth noting for this clone: The same CDR3 is also encoded by other DNA sequences in this sample. This rearrangement joins TRBV29-1 to TRBJ2-2, with D perhaps TRBD2 (5 bases). CDR1 and CDR2 (germline): SQVTM, ANQGSEA. V lost 4 bases and J lost 4, with 7 bases in between. This CDR3 has 12 residues. The CDR3 nucleotides are TGCAGCGTTGTAGGAGGCACCGGGGAGCTGTTTTTT. It codes for CSVVGGTGELFF.

This clone was detected only a few times. The chain couples TRBV12-5 to TRBJ2-1, with D tentatively TRBD2 (6 bases). The CDR3 consists of 14 residues. Germline lookup yields CDR1 LGHNT and CDR2 FRNRAP. The V end was cut by 6 bases, the J end by 4 bases, with 13 bases between. Here the CDR3 reads CASGRPRDYNEQFF. The CDR3 DNA sequence: TGTGCTAGTGGCCGACCGCGGGATTACAATGAGCAGTTCTTC.

The rearrangement links TRBV12-5 to TRBJ1-2; D ambiguous. Germline CDR1 is LGHNT and CDR2 is FRNRAP. V lost 7 bases to trimming and J lost 1 base, with 7 bases between them. The CDR3 is 12 residues long. The CDR3 protein is CASVRGNYGYTF. CDR3 in DNA: TGTGCTAGTGTTCGCGGTAACTATGGCTACACCTTC.

The chain has TRBV4-3 and TRBJ2-1; 7 nucleotides align to TRBD2. The V gene end was trimmed by 0 bases and the J gene end by 2 bases; junction bases not matched to a gene: 10. CDR3 length equals 18 residues. Germline V gene sequence: CDR1 LGHNA, CDR2 YSLEER. CDR3 nucleotides: TGCGCCAGCAGCCAAGATCTTGAGACTAGCTGCCCCTACAATGAGCAGTTCTTC. It is translated as CASSQDLETSCPYNEQFF.

The chain joins TRBV2 to TRBJ1-3; D is undetermined. This CDR3 comprises 14 residues. Germline loops: CDR1 SNHLY, CDR2 FYNNEI. V was clipped by 8 bases and J by 0 bases, with 11 bases between them. The CDR3 reads CASLPADSGNTIYF. The CDR3 nucleotides read TGTGCCAGCCTCCCCGCGGACTCTGGAAACACCATATATTTT.

This clone has only a few counts. The chain is built from TRBV10-3 and TRBJ1-2; tentatively, D is TRBD1 (6 bases). From germline, CDR1 is ENHRY and CDR2 SYGVKD. The CDR3 runs to 11 residues. CDR3 residues: CALRGGDGYTF. In nucleotides, the CDR3 is TGTGCTCTTCGGGGGGGCGATGGCTACACCTTC.

This chain links TRBV15 with TRBJ2-7; a weak D match, TRBD1 (5 bases). This CDR3 is 21 amino acids long. Germline values: CDR1 LNHNV, CDR2 YYDKDF (reference sequence). The V gene lost 1 base and the J gene lost 2 bases, with 30 bases spanning the gap. CDR3 sequence (DNA): TGTGCCACCAGCAGAGTGTCTTCATTCAGGGTAACGGCCGTTGGGGCCTACGAGCAGTACTTC. This gives the protein CATSRVSSFRVTAVGAYEQYF.